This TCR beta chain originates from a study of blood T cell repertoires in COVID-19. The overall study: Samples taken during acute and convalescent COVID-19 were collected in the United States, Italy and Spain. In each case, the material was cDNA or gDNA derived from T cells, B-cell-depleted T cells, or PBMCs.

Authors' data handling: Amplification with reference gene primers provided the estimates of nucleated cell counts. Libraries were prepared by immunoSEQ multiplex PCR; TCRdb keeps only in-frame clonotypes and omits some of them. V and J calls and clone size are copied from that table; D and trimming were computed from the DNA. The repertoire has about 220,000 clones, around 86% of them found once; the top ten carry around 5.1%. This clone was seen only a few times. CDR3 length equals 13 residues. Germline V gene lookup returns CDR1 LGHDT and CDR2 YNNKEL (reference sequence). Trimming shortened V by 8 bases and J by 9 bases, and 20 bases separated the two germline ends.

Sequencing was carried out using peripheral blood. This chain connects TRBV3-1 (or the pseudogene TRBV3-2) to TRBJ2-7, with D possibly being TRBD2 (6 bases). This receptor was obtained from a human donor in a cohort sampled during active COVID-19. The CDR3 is CASWSGVVGRQYF. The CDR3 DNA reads TGTGCCAGCTGGTCGGGAGTCGTAGGTCGGCAGTACTTC.